This entry describes one T cell receptor beta chain. Different DNA sequences within this sample yield the same CDR3. Unmatched junction bases numbered 2, after V lost 2 bases and J lost 4 bases. The CDR3 length is 15 residues. The germline CDR1 and CDR2 sequences are MNHNS and SASEGT. As processed by the authors: Counts of nucleated cells, estimated from reference gene primer amplification, were obtained. The method was immunoSEQ multiplex PCR; TCRdb's version includes in-frame clones alone and lacks a portion of them. V and J calls plus clone size are reproduced from that table; the DNA served to infer D and trimming. In the table there are tens of thousands of clones, approximately 82% of which are singletons. The source of the sample is a study of blood T cell repertoires in COVID-19. The wider study: T cells, B-cell-depleted T cells, or PBMCs supplied cDNA or gDNA.

The chain links TRBV6-1 to TRBJ2-3; 11 positions match TRBD2. This clonotype originated in a human donor in a cohort sampled during active COVID-19. Material: peripheral blood. The CDR3 nucleotides are TGTGCCAGCAGTGAACTAGCGGGGGGCCCAGATACGCAGTATTTT. This gives the protein CASSELAGGPDTQYF.